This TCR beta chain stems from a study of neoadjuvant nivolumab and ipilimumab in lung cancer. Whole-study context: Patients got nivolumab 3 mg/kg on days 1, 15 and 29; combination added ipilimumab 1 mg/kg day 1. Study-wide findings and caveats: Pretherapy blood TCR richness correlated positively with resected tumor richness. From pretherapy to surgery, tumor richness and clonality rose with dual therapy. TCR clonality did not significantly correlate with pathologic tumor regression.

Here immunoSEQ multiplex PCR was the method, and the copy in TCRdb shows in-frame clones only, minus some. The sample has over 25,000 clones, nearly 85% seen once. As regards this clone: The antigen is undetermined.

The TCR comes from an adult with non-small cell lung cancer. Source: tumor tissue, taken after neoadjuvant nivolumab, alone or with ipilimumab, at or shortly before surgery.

CDR3 in DNA: TGTGCCATCAGTACAGGAAACGAGCAGTACTTC. Translating gives CAISTGNEQYF. This sequence joins TRBV10-3 and TRBJ2-7; D is possibly TRBD1 (5 bases). CDR1 and CDR2 from the germline V gene are ENHRY and SYGVKD. V lost 5 bases, J lost 5 bases, and 7 bases lay in between. CDR3 length equals 11 residues.